The T cell receptor (beta chain) described here comes from a study of T cells in Graves' hyperthyroidism and ophthalmopathy. The V gene's germline CDR1 is SEHNR and CDR2 FQNEAQ (reference sequence). The V end was cut by 0 bases, the J end by 0 bases, with 8 bases between. The CDR3 extends over 15 amino acids. Regions amplified from RNA transcripts were the TCR beta CDR3 regions. Primed by the HTBI set, a first-round RT-PCR was run on the TCR CDR3. Using its own MiXCR run on the multiplex PCR reads, TCRdb lists one record per CDR3 protein. The sample contains hundreds of thousands of distinct CDR3 sequences, roughly 22% of which appear only once. Uncontrolled infection, other autoimmune disease, pregnancy and lactation each barred patients from inclusion.

The chain is built from TRBV7-9 and TRBJ1-2, with D unresolved. This TCR was recovered from a man aged 25-40 years with Graves' ophthalmopathy. Sequenced input: blood. For the CDR3, the DNA is TGTGCCAGCAGCTTAGCGGCAAATCCTAACTATGGCTACACCTTC. This translates into CASSLAANPNYGYTF.